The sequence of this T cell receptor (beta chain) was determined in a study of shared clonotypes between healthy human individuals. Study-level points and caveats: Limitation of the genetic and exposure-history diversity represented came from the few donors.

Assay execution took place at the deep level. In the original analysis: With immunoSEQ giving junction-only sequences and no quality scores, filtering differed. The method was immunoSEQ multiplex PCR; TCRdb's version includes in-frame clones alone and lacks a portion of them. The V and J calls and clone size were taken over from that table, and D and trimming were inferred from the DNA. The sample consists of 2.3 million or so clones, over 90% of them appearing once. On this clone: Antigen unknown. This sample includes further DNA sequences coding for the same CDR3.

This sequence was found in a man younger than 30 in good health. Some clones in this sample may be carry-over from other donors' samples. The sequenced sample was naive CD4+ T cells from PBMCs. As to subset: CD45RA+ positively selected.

CDR3 sequence (DNA): TGTGCCAGCAGCGCCACAGGGAACACTGAAGCTTTCTTT. Translated, it gives CASSATGNTEAFF. The genes are TRBV7-3 and TRBJ1-1; D perhaps matches TRBD1 (5 bases). V was pared by 5 bases and J by 1 base, with 8 bases between. This CDR3 comprises 13 residues. Looked up from germline, CDR1 is SGHTA and CDR2 is FQGTGA.